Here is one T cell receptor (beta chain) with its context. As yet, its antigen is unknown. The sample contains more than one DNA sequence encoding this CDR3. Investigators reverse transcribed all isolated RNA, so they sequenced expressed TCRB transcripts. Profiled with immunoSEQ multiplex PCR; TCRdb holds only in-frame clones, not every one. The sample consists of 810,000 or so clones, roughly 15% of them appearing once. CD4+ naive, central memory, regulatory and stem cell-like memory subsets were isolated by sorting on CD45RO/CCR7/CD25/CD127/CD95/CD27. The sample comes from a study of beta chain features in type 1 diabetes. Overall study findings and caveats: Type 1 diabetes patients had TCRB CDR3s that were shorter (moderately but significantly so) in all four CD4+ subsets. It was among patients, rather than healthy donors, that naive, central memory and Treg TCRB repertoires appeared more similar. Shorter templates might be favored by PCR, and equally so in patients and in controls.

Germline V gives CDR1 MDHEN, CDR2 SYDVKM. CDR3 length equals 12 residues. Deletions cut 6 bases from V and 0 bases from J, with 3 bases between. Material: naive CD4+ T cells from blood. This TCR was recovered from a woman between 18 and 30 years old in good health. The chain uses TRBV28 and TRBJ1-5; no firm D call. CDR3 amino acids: CASRYSNQPQHF. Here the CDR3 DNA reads TGTGCCAGCAGATATAGCAATCAGCCCCAGCATTTT.